The clone carrying this T cell receptor (beta chain) has a count of ten or more. Antigen specificity is unknown. From germline, CDR1 is SGHDN and CDR2 FVKESK. After removal of 2 bases from V and 6 bases from J, the junction contained 6 bases not matched to a gene. This CDR3 is 15 amino acids long. Amplification targeted the TCR beta CDR3 regions, with RNA transcripts as the source material. The first-round RT-PCR employed HTBI primers together with the Qiagen OneStep RT-PCR kit. A multiplex PCR was then performed as the second round. MiXCR was run by TCRdb on the multiplex PCR reads, yielding one entry per CDR3 protein. The data hold more than 550,000 distinct CDR3 sequences, with more than 40% observed a single time. The data derive from a study of Graves' ophthalmopathy and Graves' hyperthyroidism. Study-level points and caveats: For predicting ophthalmopathy progression, the model had more than 60% sensitivity and around 72% specificity.

Clinical symptoms, serum thyroxine, TRAb, thyroid ultrasound and orbital computed tomography determined diagnosis. This receptor was obtained from an adult man with Graves' ophthalmopathy. Sequencing was done on a sample of peripheral blood. The chain couples TRBV14 to TRBJ1-2, with TRBD1 matching 10 bases. CDR3 protein: CASSQLDRGSDGYTF. The CDR3 DNA is TGTGCCAGCAGCCAATTGGACAGGGGGAGCGATGGCTACACCTTC.